This T cell receptor beta chain was identified in a study of T cell responses to AZD1222 COVID-19 vaccine. Worth noting for this clone: Its antigen is unknown.

The assay was immunoSEQ multiplex PCR, and TCRdb's table has in-frame clones only and misses some. Of about 190,000 clones listed, 94% are singletons. The V gene's germline CDR1 is MDHEN and CDR2 SYDVKM. Trimming cost V 5 bases and J 2 bases, with 16 bases left between them. CDR3 size: 16 residues. General study results and limits: A rise in Spike-specific TCR breadth and depth followed two AZD1222 doses.

The starting material was peripheral blood, obtained on day 0 of AZD1222 vaccination. This sequence originates from an adult in good health. The V gene is TRBV28, the J gene TRBJ2-4; D is possibly TRBD2 (6 bases). CDR3 sequence reads: CASSPPLGRTKNIQYF. The CDR3 DNA follows: TGTGCCAGCAGTCCCCCATTAGGGAGGACCAAAAACATTCAGTACTTC. Using reference TRBV28 and TRBJ2-4 for the parts outside the CDR3, the full variable domain is DVKVTQSSRYLVKRTGEKVFLECVQDMDHENMFWYRQDPGLGLRLIYFSYDVKMKEKGDIPEGYSVSREKKERFSLILESASTNQTSMYLCASSPPLGRTKNIQYFGAGTRLSVL.